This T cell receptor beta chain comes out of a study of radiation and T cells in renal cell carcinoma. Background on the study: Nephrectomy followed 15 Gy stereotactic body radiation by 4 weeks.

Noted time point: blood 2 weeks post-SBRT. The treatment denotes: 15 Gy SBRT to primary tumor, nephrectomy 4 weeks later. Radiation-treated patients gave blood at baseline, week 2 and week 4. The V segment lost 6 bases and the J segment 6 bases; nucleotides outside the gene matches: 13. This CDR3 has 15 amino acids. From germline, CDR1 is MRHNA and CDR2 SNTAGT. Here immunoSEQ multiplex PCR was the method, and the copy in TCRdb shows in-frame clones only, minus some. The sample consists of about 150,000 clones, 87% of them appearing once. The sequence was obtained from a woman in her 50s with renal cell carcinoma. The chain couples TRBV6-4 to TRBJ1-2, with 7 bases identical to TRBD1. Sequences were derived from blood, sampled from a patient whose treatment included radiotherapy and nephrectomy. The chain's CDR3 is CASRGLSGGQNGYTF. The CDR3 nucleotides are TGTGCCAGCAGGGGCTTATCAGGGGGGCAAAATGGCTACACCTTC.